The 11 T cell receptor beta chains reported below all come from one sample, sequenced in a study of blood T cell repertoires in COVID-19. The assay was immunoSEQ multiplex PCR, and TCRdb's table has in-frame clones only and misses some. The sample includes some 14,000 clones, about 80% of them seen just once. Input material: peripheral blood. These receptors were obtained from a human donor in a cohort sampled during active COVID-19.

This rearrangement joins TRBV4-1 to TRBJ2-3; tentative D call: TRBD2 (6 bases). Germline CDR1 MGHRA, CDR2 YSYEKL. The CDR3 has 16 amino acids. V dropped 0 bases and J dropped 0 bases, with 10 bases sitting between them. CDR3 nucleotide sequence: TGCGCCAGCAGCCAAGAGGCTAGCGACAGCACAGATACGCAGTATTTT. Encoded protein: CASSQEASDSTDTQYF.

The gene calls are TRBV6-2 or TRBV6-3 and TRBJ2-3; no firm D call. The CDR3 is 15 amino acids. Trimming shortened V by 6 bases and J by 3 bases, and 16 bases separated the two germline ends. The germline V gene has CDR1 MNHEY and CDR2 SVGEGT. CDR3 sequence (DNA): TGTGCCAGCAGCGGTCTCCCCCCAGGAACAGATACGCAGTATTTT. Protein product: CASSGLPPGTDTQYF.

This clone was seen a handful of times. The CDR3 is CASSKDRGLGEQYF. In DNA, the CDR3 is TGTGCCAGCAGCAAGGACAGGGGGCTCGGCGAGCAGTACTTC. V and J are TRBV7-2 and TRBJ2-7, with 11 bases lining up with TRBD1. CDR3 length: 14 amino acids. V shed 5 bases, J shed 6 bases, and the junction held 6 bases outside the gene matches. CDR1 SGHTA and CDR2 FQGNSA come from the germline V gene. Complete variable domain (other parts from reference TRBV7-2 and TRBJ2-7): GAGVSQSPSNKVTEKGKDVELRCDPISGHTALYWYRQSLGQGLEFLIYFQGNSAPDKSGLPSDRFSAERTGGSVSTLTIQRTQQEDSAVYLCASSKDRGLGEQYFGPGTRLTVT.

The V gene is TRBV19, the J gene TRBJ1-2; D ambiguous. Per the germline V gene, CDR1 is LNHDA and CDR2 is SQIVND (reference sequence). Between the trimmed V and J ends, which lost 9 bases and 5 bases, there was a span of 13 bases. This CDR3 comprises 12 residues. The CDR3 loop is CASLGTIYGYTF. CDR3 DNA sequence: TGTGCCAGCCTCGGTACTATATATGGCTACACCTTC.

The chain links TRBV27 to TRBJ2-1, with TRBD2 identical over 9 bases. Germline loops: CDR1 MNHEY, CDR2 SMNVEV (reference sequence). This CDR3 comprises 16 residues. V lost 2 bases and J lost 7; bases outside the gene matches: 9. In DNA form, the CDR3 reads TGTGCCAGCAGTTTACAGGGTAGCGGGAGACTAAATGAGCAGTTCTTC. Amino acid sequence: CASSLQGSGRLNEQFF.

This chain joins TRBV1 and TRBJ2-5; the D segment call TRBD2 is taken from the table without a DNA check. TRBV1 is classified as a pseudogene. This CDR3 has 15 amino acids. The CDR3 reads CTSSHKRGEEETQYF. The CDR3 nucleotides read TGCACCAGCAGCCATAAGCGGGGGGAAGAAGAGACCCAGTACTTC.

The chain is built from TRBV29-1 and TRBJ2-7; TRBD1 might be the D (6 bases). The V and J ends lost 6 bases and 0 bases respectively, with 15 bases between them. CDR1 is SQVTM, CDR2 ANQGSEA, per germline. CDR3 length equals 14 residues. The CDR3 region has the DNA TGCAGCGTGGCCCTTACAGGGAGCTCCTACGAGCAGTACTTC. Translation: CSVALTGSSYEQYF.

CDR3 region: CSASRGYEQYF. In DNA, the CDR3 is TGCAGTGCTAGTCGAGGCTACGAGCAGTACTTC. The chain employs TRBV20-1 and TRBJ2-7; D gene unclear. Germline CDR1 DFQATT, CDR2 SNEGSKA (reference sequence). The V and J ends lost 3 bases and 3 bases respectively, with 6 bases between them. CDR3 size: 11 residues.

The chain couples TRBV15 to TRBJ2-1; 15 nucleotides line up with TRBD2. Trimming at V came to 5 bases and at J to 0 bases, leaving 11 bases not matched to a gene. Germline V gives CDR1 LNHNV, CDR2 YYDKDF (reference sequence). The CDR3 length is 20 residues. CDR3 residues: CATSFSGLAGGHPSYNEQFF. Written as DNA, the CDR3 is TGTGCCACCAGCTTTTCGGGACTAGCGGGAGGCCATCCCTCCTACAATGAGCAGTTCTTC. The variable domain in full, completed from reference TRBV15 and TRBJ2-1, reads DAMVIQNPRYQVTQFGKPVTLSCSQTLNHNVMYWYQQKSSQAPKLLFHYYDKDFNNEADTPDNFQSRRPNTSFCFLDIRSPGLGDTAMYLCATSFSGLAGGHPSYNEQFFGPGTRLTVL.

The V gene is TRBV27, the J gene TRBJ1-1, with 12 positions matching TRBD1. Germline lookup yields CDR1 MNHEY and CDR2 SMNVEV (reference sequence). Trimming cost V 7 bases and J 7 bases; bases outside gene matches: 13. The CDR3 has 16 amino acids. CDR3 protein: CASNGPRDRGLVEAFF. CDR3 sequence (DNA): TGTGCCAGCAACGGTCCCCGGGACAGGGGGCTTGTTGAAGCTTTCTTT.

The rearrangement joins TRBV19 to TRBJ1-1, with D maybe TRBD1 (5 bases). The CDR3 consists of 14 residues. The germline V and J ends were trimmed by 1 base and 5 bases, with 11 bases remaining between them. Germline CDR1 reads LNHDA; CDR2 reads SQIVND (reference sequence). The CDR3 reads CASSIGQGRTEAFF. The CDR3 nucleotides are TGTGCCAGTAGTATAGGGCAGGGTAGGACTGAAGCTTTCTTT.